The TCR beta chain under discussion was sequenced for a study of T cell responses to AZD1222 COVID-19 vaccine. This CDR3 is 15 amino acids long. Germline CDR1 and CDR2: MNHEY and SVGAGI. V was pared by 2 bases and J by 6 bases, with 13 bases between. Study findings and constraints: Only a handful of people who got AZD1222 tested seropositive at baseline.

Remarks on this clone: Its antigen remains unknown.

Libraries were prepared by immunoSEQ multiplex PCR; TCRdb keeps only in-frame clonotypes and omits some of them. The table includes about 140,000 clones, 70% to 90% detected once. J is TRBJ2-2 and V is TRBV6-5; D possibly corresponds to TRBD1 (6 bases). Sequenced material: peripheral blood, taken on day 0 of AZD1222 vaccination. The TCR sequence derives from an adult in good health. The CDR3 spells CASSYATDSSGELFF. The DNA for the CDR3 is TGTGCCAGCAGTTACGCAACGGACAGTTCCGGGGAGCTGTTTTTT.